What follows are 9 T cell receptor beta chains derived from one specimen sequenced in a study of blood T cell repertoires in COVID-19. The protocol was immunoSEQ multiplex PCR, while the TCRdb copy is restricted to in-frame clones and leaves out a portion. The sample carries hundreds of thousands of clones, about 88% recorded once. Sequencing used peripheral blood. The receptors here all came from a woman in her seventies with COVID-19, enrolled during active disease.

The CDR3 region is CASSYSNRGQRVSPLHF. CDR3 in DNA: TGTGCCAGCAGTTACTCAAATAGGGGACAGAGGGTTTCACCCCTCCACTTT. The chain couples TRBV6-7 to TRBJ1-6, with 7 nucleotides matching TRBD1. TRBV6-7 is given ORF status, its function remaining uncertain. V was pared by 0 bases and J by 9 bases, with 11 bases of the junction left unmatched. The CDR3 contains 17 residues.

The rearrangement joins TRBV24-1 to TRBJ2-1, with D possibly being TRBD2 (5 bases). Deletions cut 0 bases from V and 6 bases from J, with 5 bases between. The CDR3 is 13 amino acids. CDR1 and CDR2 from the germline V gene are KGHDR and SFDVKD. Here the CDR3 reads CATSDLGGNEQFF. In nucleotides, the CDR3 is TGTGCCACCAGTGATTTGGGAGGCAATGAGCAGTTCTTC.

The genes are TRBV9 and TRBJ1-2; a weak D match, TRBD1 (5 bases). The CDR3 length is 15 residues. Germline loops: CDR1 SGDLS, CDR2 YYNGEE. V lost 0 bases and J 8 bases, leaving 17 bases between the germline ends. This CDR3 reads CASSVDAGPLRGYTF. The DNA for the CDR3 is TGTGCCAGCAGCGTAGACGCAGGGCCTTTGAGAGGCTACACCTTC.

This clone was recorded once. The chain recombines TRBV7-9 with TRBJ2-3; 7 nucleotides line up with TRBD2. With V trimmed by 4 bases and J by 0 bases, 4 bases remained unmatched. Germline V lookup: CDR1 SEHNR, CDR2 FQNEAQ (reference sequence). The length of the CDR3 is 15 residues. The CDR3 here is CASSSIGGSTDTQYF. CDR3 coding DNA: TGTGCCAGCAGCTCCATCGGGGGGAGCACAGATACGCAGTATTTT.

This chain joins TRBV7-3 and TRBJ2-2; D gene unclear. V was pared by 5 bases and J by 2 bases, with 3 bases between. Germline V gene data show CDR1 as SGHTA and CDR2 as FQGTGA. The CDR3 length is 12 residues. Here the CDR3 reads CASSLNTGELFF. CDR3 DNA: TGTGCCAGCAGCCTTAACACCGGGGAGCTGTTTTTT. Variable domain in full (rest from reference TRBV7-3 and TRBJ2-2): GAGVSQTPSNKVTEKGKYVELRCDPISGHTALYWYRQSLGQGPEFLIYFQGTGAADDSGLPNDRFFAVRPEGSVSTLKIQRTERGDSAVYLCASSLNTGELFFGEGSRLTVL.

CDR3: CSVYGGLGETQYF. As DNA, the CDR3 is TGCAGCGTTTACGGGGGACTGGGAGAGACCCAGTACTTC. The chain carries TRBV29-1 and TRBJ2-5; tentatively, D is TRBD2 (6 bases). The CDR3 sequence is 13 residues long. V dropped 5 bases and J dropped 4 bases, with 14 bases sitting between them. Germline-derived CDR1 and CDR2 are SQVTM and ANQGSEA.

This clone occurred a few times. The J gene is TRBJ1-5, the V gene TRBV28, with 7 bases identical to TRBD1. CDR3 length: 15 residues. V was pared by 6 bases and J by 7 bases, with 12 bases of the junction left unmatched. Germline CDR1 reads MDHEN; CDR2 reads SYDVKM. The CDR3 spells CASSPTGSNLQPQHF. CDR3 bases: TGTGCCAGCAGCCCGACAGGGTCGAACCTCCAGCCCCAGCATTTT.

The gene calls are TRBV6-5 and TRBJ1-1; no firm D call. Trimming cost V 5 bases and J 0 bases, with 10 bases left between them. The V gene's germline CDR1 is MNHEY and CDR2 SVGAGI. The CDR3 has 14 residues. CDR3 bases: TGTGCCAGCAGTCACAATACAGTGAACACTGAAGCTTTCTTT. Translated: CASSHNTVNTEAFF.

This chain links TRBV7-3 with TRBJ2-1; D not resolved. Germline V gene sequence: CDR1 SGHTA, CDR2 FQGTGA. Trimming took 4 bases from V and 7 from J, leaving 14 bases between them. The CDR3 covers 14 residues. This chain's CDR3 is CASSSSSSRNEQFF. The CDR3, as DNA: TGTGCCAGCAGCTCGAGTAGCTCGAGAAATGAGCAGTTCTTC.